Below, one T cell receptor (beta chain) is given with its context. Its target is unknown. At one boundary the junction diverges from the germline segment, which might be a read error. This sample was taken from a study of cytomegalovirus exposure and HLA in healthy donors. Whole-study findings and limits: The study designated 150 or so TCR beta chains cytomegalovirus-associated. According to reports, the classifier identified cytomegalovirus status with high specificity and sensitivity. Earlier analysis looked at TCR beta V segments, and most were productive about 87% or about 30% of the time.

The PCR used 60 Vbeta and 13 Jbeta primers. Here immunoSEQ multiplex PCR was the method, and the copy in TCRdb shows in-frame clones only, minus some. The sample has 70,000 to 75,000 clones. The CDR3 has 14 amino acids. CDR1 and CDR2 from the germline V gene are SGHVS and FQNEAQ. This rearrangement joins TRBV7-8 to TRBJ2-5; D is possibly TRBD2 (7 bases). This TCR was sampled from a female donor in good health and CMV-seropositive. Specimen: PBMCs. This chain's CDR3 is CASSFSGGGENQYF. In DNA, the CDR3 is TGTGCCAGCAGCTTTTCGGGGGGCGGGGAGAACCAGTACTTC.